What follows are 8 T cell receptor beta chains derived from one specimen sequenced in a study of Graves' ophthalmopathy and Graves' hyperthyroidism. CDR3 regions of TCR beta were amplified from RNA transcripts. An opening RT-PCR round employed HTBI primers and preceded a second-round multiplex PCR. MiXCR, applied by TCRdb to the multiplex PCR reads, yields one record per CDR3 protein. The table records about 230,000 distinct CDR3 sequences, less than 55% of them present only once. Sequencing was performed on peripheral blood. The receptors originated from an adult man with Graves' ophthalmopathy.

This chain links TRBV6-5 with TRBJ2-7; 13 bases map to TRBD2. Germline CDR1 MNHEY, CDR2 SVGAGI. V lost 7 bases, J lost 10 bases, and 13 bases stayed unmatched. The CDR3 is 15 amino acids. CDR3 loop: CASNQAGTSGANQYF. CDR3 nucleotides: TGTGCCAGCAATCAGGCCGGGACTAGCGGGGCGAACCAGTACTTC.

The rearrangement uses TRBV27 and TRBJ1-4; 7 nucleotides line up with TRBD1. The V gene end was trimmed by 4 bases and the J gene end by 4 bases; junction bases not matched to a gene: 6. The CDR3 runs to 15 residues. Germline loops: CDR1 MNHEY, CDR2 SMNVEV (reference sequence). The CDR3 coding sequence is TGTGCCAGCAGTTCCCCGGGACAGCTTAATGAAAAACTGTTTTTT. This translates into CASSSPGQLNEKLFF.

This clonotype was picked up many times. This chain links TRBV7-3 with TRBJ1-2, with 8 positions matching TRBD1. Germline V lookup: CDR1 SGHTA, CDR2 FQGTGA. CDR3 size: 12 residues. Trimming cost V 5 bases and J 5 bases; bases outside gene matches: 1. This CDR3 is CASSGQGYGYTF. The CDR3 DNA follows: TGTGCCAGCAGCGGACAGGGTTATGGCTACACCTTC.

The chain combines TRBV7-9 with TRBJ2-7; 8 bases fit TRBD2. Germline V gene lookup returns CDR1 SEHNR and CDR2 FQNEAQ (reference sequence). V was pared by 4 bases and J by 7 bases, with 15 bases of the junction left unmatched. The CDR3 is 16 amino acids. The CDR3 sequence: CASSWGSAGVLGEQYF. The CDR3 coding sequence is TGTGCCAGCAGCTGGGGATCAGCGGGGGTGCTGGGGGAGCAGTACTTC. Full variable domain (rest looked up from reference TRBV7-9 and TRBJ2-7): DTGVSQNPRHKITKRGQNVTFRCDPISEHNRLYWYRQTLGQGPEFLTYFQNEAQLEKSRLLSDRFSAERPKGSFSTLEIQRTEQGDSAMYLCASSWGSAGVLGEQYFGPGTRLTVT.

The gene calls are TRBV7-2 and TRBJ2-7; weak D call: TRBD1 (5 bases). The CDR3 is 13 amino acids. V was clipped by 5 bases and J by 5 bases, with 13 bases between them. Germline lookup yields CDR1 SGHTA and CDR2 FQGNSA. This CDR3 is CASSTTRVDEQYF. DNA for the CDR3: TGTGCCAGCAGCACCACCAGGGTCGACGAGCAGTACTTC.

Notes on this clonotype: A clone one base away is much larger, so this may be a read error. The gene calls are TRBV2 and TRBJ2-7; D gene uncertain. CDR3 length: 14 amino acids. Trimming pared 5 bases from V and 2 bases from J, leaving 13 bases between. CDR1 is SNHLY and CDR2 is FYNNEI in the germline V gene. The CDR3: CASSCYSETYEQYF. CDR3 DNA: TGTGCCAGCAGTTGCTATAGTGAGACCTACGAGCAGTACTTC.

Comment on this clonotype: Germline is not matched at one junction end, which may reflect a read error. This sequence joins TRBV5-1 and TRBJ2-5; tentatively, D is TRBD2 (5 bases). Germline CDR1 is SGHRS and CDR2 is YFSETQ. The CDR3 totals 14 residues. CDR3: CASSLPRRGETQYF. CDR3 DNA: TGTGCCAGCAGCCTACCTCGCCGAGGGGAGACCCAGTACTTC.

This clonotype was observed a handful of times. The rearrangement links TRBV14 to TRBJ2-7; D call uncertain. The ends were cut back, 8 bases at V and 3 bases at J, with 11 bases in the middle. The CDR3 is 12 residues long. Germline CDR1 is SGHDN and CDR2 is FVKESK. CDR3 bases: TGTGCCAGCGGGTCAACCTACTACGAGCAGTACTTC. Translating gives CASGSTYYEQYF. Complete variable domain (other parts from reference TRBV14 and TRBJ2-7): EAGVTQFPSHSVIEKGQTVTLRCDPISGHDNLYWYRRVMGKEIKFLLHFVKESKQDESGMPNNRFLAERTGGTYSTLKVQPAELEDSGVYFCASGSTYYEQYFGPGTRLTVT.